Many counts were recorded for the clone carrying this T cell receptor beta chain. This record belongs to a study of identical twins. MiXCR, applied by TCRdb to the 5' RACE reads, yields one record per CDR3 protein. In the table there are approximately 600,000 distinct CDR3 sequences, 9% to 10% of which are singletons. The data also belong to a second study, concerning yellow fever vaccine responses in identical twins.

The sample comprised PBMCs. The TCR was taken from a woman aged 18-29 years in good health.

In nucleotides, the CDR3 is TGTGCCAGCAGCACATGGGCCGGGGAGCTGTTTTTT. Translating it yields CASSTWAGELFF. The chain links TRBV3-1 to TRBJ2-2; D not certain. The CDR3 sequence is 12 residues long. Germline CDR1 reads LGHDT; CDR2 reads YNNKEL (reference sequence). V lost 5 bases and J lost 6, with 7 bases in between.